This entry describes one T cell receptor delta chain. TCRdb fed the RT-PCR reads into CATT to redo clone calling. Here the sample spans almost 3,000 delta-chain clones, 30% being singletons. The V and J ends lost 1 base and 1 base, in that order; junction bases with no gene match: 10. Germline CDR1 GEAIGNYY, CDR2 EKD. This CDR3 region has 17 residues. These data come from a study of gamma-delta T cells after stem cell transplantation. The rearrangement joins TRDV2 to TRDJ1, with 8 bases that match TRDD3. The receptor was isolated from a human donor. It is not recorded whose cells these are; they may come from a transplant donor. The sequenced sample consisted of gamma-delta T cells. The CDR3 reads CACDTLGAAGSTDKLIF. In DNA, the CDR3 is TGTGCCTGTGACACACTGGGGGCCGCGGGGAGCACCGATAAACTCATCTTT.